These T cell receptor beta chains were read from a single sample in a study of a mutant IDH1 vaccine in newly diagnosed glioma. The repertoire was sequenced with immunoSEQ multiplex PCR; TCRdb's copy has only in-frame clones and lacks some. The sample lists over 60,000 clones; roughly 79% were seen once. Which antigens these TCRs recognize remains unknown. The source material was PBMCs, sampled from a glioma patient whose treatment included an IDH1 peptide vaccine. These receptor sequences come from a man in his forties with glioma. Both conserved end residues are part of each CDR3. The D gene is left open where the match is weak. Only some rows state a clone size, as once, few, many or a class for expanded clones.

clone_size j_call v_call d_call cdr3_aa cdr3_nt
NA TRBJ1-1 TRBV7-8 NA CASSSQGVLNTEAFF TGTGCCAGCAGCTCCCAAGGGGTGTTGAACACTGAAGCTTTCTTT
few TRBJ1-1 TRBV19 TRBD1 CASSVDRGNTEAFF TGTGCCAGTAGTGTGGACAGGGGGAACACTGAAGCTTTCTTT
once TRBJ2-2 TRBV6-5 NA CASRGTPSGELFF TGTGCCAGCAGGGGGACACCCTCCGGGGAGCTGTTTTTT
NA TRBJ2-1 TRBV5-1 NA CASSWGAAFNEQFF TGCGCCAGCAGCTGGGGTGCCGCGTTCAATGAGCAGTTCTTC
NA TRBJ2-1 TRBV7-2 NA CASTHGGTDNEQFF TGTGCCAGCACCCATGGGGGGACTGACAATGAGCAGTTCTTC
NA TRBJ1-3 TRBV6-6 TRBD1 CASTSPTGVGNTIYF TGTGCCAGCACTTCCCCGACAGGGGTGGGAAACACCATATATTTT
NA TRBJ1-2 TRBV29-1 NA CSVPHSFYGYTF TGCAGCGTTCCTCACAGTTTCTATGGCTACACCTTC
once TRBJ1-5 TRBV7-2 NA CASSLTGNIGPQHF TGTGCCAGCAGCTTAACAGGGAACATAGGGCCCCAGCATTTT
NA TRBJ2-3 TRBV7-8 NA CASSPGTLSDTQYF TGTGCCAGCAGCCCGGGGACTCTCTCCGATACGCAGTATTTT
NA TRBJ1-2 TRBV29-1 NA CSSLAGNGYTF TGCAGCTCCTTGGCTGGGAATGGCTACACCTTC
NA TRBJ2-7 TRBV4-2 NA CASSQGQSHSEQYF TGTGCCAGCAGCCAGGGACAATCCCACTCCGAGCAGTACTTC
NA TRBJ2-3 TRBV27 NA CASSLVGLSTDTQYF TGTGCCAGCAGTTTAGTGGGACTTAGCACAGATACGCAGTATTTT
NA TRBJ2-3 TRBV9 NA CASSVEQSTQYF TGTGCCAGCAGCGTAGAGCAGAGCACGCAGTATTTT
NA TRBJ1-5 TRBV6-1 NA CASHDFSNQPQHF TGTGCCAGCCACGACTTTAGCAATCAGCCCCAGCATTTT
NA TRBJ2-3 TRBV2 NA CASSDGWQGFVNTQYF TGTGCCAGCAGTGATGGGTGGCAGGGGTTCGTGAATACGCAGTATTTT
NA TRBJ2-5 TRBV7-6 NA CASSLLHSGLLGPGETQYF TGTGCCAGCAGCTTATTACATTCCGGGCTGTTGGGTCCTGGCGAGACCCAGTACTTC
NA TRBJ2-1 TRBV19 NA CASSQTDNEQFF TGTGCCAGTAGTCAGACAGACAATGAGCAGTTCTTC
NA TRBJ2-3 TRBV5-1 TRBD1 CASSLKTGVPSTDTQYF TGCGCCAGCAGCTTAAAAACAGGGGTACCCTCCACAGATACGCAGTATTTT
NA TRBJ2-3 TRBV5-1 NA CASSRRSPFDTQYF TGCGCCAGCAGCCGGAGAAGCCCCTTTGATACGCAGTATTTT
NA TRBJ2-5 TRBV6-1 TRBD1 CASRTGQTQETQYF TGTGCCAGCAGGACGGGACAGACACAAGAGACCCAGTACTTC
NA TRBJ1-4 TRBV4-2 TRBD1 CASSQGRQGGGVGEKLFF TGTGCCAGCAGCCAAGGACGCCAGGGGGGAGGGGTTGGTGAAAAACTGTTTTTT
NA TRBJ2-1 TRBV7-6 TRBD2 CASSSWTSGGSLHNEQFF TGTGCCAGCAGCTCCTGGACTAGCGGGGGATCCCTCCACAATGAGCAGTTCTTC
NA TRBJ1-4 TRBV11-2 NA CASSLPGQYNEKLFF TGTGCCAGCAGCTTACCTGGACAGTATAATGAAAAACTGTTTTTT
NA TRBJ2-7 TRBV4-2 NA CASSQVGSWGEQYF TGTGCCAGCAGCCAAGTAGGGAGCTGGGGCGAGCAGTACTTC
NA TRBJ2-3 TRBV4-3 TRBD2 CASSQARGGTDTQYF TGCGCCAGCAGCCAAGCGCGGGGGGGCACAGATACGCAGTATTTT
once TRBJ2-3 TRBV10-2 TRBD2 CASSISGGPDTQYF TGCGCCAGCAGTATAAGCGGGGGGCCAGATACGCAGTATTTT
NA TRBJ2-7 TRBV6-1 NA CASSEGHYSYEQYF TGTGCCAGCAGTGAGGGGCATTACTCCTACGAGCAGTACTTC
once TRBJ1-3 TRBV28 NA CASSLTGFGNTIYF TGTGCCAGCAGTTTAACCGGGTTTGGAAACACCATATATTTT
NA TRBJ1-1 TRBV11-2 NA CASGVLALNTEAFF TGTGCCAGCGGAGTCTTGGCCCTTAACACTGAAGCTTTCTTT
once TRBJ2-3 TRBV2 TRBD1 CASREDRGYTDTQYF TGTGCCAGCAGAGAGGACAGGGGCTACACAGATACGCAGTATTTT
many TRBJ1-4 TRBV5-4 NA CASSSNRARGRLDEKLFF TGTGCCAGCAGCTCCAATAGGGCGAGGGGAAGGTTGGATGAAAAACTGTTTTTT